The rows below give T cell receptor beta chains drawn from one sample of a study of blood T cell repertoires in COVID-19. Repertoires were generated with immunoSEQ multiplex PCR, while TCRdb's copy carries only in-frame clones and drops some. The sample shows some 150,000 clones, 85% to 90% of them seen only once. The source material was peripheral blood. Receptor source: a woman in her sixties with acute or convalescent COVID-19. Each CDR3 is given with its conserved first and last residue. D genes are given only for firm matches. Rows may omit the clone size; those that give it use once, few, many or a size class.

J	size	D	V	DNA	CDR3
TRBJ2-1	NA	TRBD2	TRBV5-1	TGCGCCAGCAGCTTGCCGCGGGGGGGCCTGAACTACAATGAGCAGTTCTTC	CASSLPRGGLNYNEQFF
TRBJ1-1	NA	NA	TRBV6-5	TGTGCCAGCAGTTACTCGATTTTGGGGGGCACTGAAGCTTTCTTT	CASSYSILGGTEAFF
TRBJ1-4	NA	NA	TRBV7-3	TGTGCCAGCAGCTCTTCTATAGACATTGTTAATGAAAAACTGTTTTTT	CASSSSIDIVNEKLFF
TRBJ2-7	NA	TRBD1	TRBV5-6	TGTGCCAGCAGCTTTTATGGGACAGGGACCTACGAGCAGTACTTC	CASSFYGTGTYEQYF
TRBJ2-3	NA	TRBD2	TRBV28	TGTGCCAGCAGTTTTAGGCTAGCGGGGTTCACAGATACGCAGTATTTT	CASSFRLAGFTDTQYF
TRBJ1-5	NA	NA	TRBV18	TGTGCCAGCCGCGTAGCTATTAGCAATCAGCCCCAGCATTTT	CASRVAISNQPQHF
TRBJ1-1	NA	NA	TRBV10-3	TGTGCCATCACCTCTGGGAGGGCAATTATGAACACTGAAGCTTTCTTT	CAITSGRAIMNTEAFF
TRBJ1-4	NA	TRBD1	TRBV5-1	TGCGCCAGCAGGAAATACCGGGACAGGGCGGCAACTAATGAAAAACTGTTTTTT	CASRKYRDRAATNEKLFF
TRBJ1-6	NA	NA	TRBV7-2	TGTGCCAGCACCCAAGGGGCAGGCTCACCCCTCCACTTT	CASTQGAGSPLHF
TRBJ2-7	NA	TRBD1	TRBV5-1	TGCGCCAGCAGCTTGGTCCTGGACAGGGGTGGCGAGCAGTACTTC	CASSLVLDRGGEQYF
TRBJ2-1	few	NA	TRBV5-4	TGTGCCACGCAGGCGGGGGCTTCCTACAATGAGCAGTTCTTC	CATQAGASYNEQFF
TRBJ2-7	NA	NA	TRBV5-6	TGTGCCAGCAGCTTGAATACCCAAGAGATTTATGAGTACTTC	CASSLNTQEIYEYF
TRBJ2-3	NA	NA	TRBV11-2	TGTGCCAGCAGCTTAGTTTCCCTCGAGTCAGATACGCAGTATTTT	CASSLVSLESDTQYF
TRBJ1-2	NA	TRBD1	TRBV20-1	TGCAGTGCTAGTGGGACAGGGGGCGGAACCTATGGCTACACCTTC	CSASGTGGGTYGYTF
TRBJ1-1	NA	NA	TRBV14	TGTGCCAGCAGCCTTCTGATCGGTAACACTGAAGCTTTCTTT	CASSLLIGNTEAFF
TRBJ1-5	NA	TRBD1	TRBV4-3	TGCGCCAGCAGCCAAGGATTTGACAGGGACCAGCCCCAGCATTTT	CASSQGFDRDQPQHF
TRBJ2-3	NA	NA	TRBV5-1	TGCGCCAGCAGCTCGGAAGGACGGGGGTCCACAGATACGCAGTATTTT	CASSSEGRGSTDTQYF
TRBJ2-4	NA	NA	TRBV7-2	TGTGCCAGCAGCTTCTCTGGGGGGGCGGCCAAAAACATTCAGTACTTC	CASSFSGGAAKNIQYF
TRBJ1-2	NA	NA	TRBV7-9	TGTGCCAGCAGCTTAGACGGGGGGGCACTGGGCTACACCTTC	CASSLDGGALGYTF
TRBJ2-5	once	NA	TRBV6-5	TGTGCCAGTACGGCAGGGGAGACCCAGTACTTC	CASTAGETQYF
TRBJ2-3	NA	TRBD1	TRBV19	TGTGCCAGTAGTATGACAGGGCTTAGCACAGATACGCAGTATTTT	CASSMTGLSTDTQYF
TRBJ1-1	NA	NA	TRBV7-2	TGTGCCAGCAAAAATGCAGGGTTGAACACTGAAGCTTTCTTT	CASKNAGLNTEAFF
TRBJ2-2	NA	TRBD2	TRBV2	TGTGCCAGCTCAGAGCGGGGGGCGGGCACCGGGGAGCTGTTTTTT	CASSERGAGTGELFF
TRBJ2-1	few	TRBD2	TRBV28	TGTGCCAGCAGCCCCTCGGCGGGGGGGCCTGGAAATGAGCAGTTCTTC	CASSPSAGGPGNEQFF
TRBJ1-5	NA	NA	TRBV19	TGTGCCAGTAGTATAGGCTCCCCGGGTCAACAGCCCCAGCATTTT	CASSIGSPGQQPQHF
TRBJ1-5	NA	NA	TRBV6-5	TGTGCCAGCAGCTCAGGCGGGTCTCTGCCCCAGCATTTT	CASSSGGSLPQHF
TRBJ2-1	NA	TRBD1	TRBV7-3	TGTGCCAGCAGCGCTTCGCCGGGACAGGGGGCACGAGAGCAGTTCTTC	CASSASPGQGAREQFF
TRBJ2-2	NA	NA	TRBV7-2	TGTGCCAGCAGCACGGAGGGATTCACCGGGGAGCTGTTTTTT	CASSTEGFTGELFF
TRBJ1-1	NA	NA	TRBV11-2	TGTGCCAGCAGCTTTGTTCGACAGAACACTGAAGCTTTCTTT	CASSFVRQNTEAFF
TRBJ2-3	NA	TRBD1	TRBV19	TGTGCCAGTAGGACGACAGGGCAAACAGATACGCAGTATTTT	CASRTTGQTDTQYF
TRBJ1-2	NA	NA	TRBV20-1	TGCAGTGCTAGCTTCTATGGCTACACCTTC	CSASFYGYTF
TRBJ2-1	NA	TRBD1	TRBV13	TGTGCCAGCAGCTGGATGAGGGACAGGTACAATGAGCAGTTCTTC	CASSWMRDRYNEQFF
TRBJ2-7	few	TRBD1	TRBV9	TGTGCCAGCAGCGTAGGGGACAGCTCCTACGAGCAGTACTTC	CASSVGDSSYEQYF
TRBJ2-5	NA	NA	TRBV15	TGTGCCACCAGCGTCGGGACATTCCGAGAGACCCAGTACTTC	CATSVGTFRETQYF
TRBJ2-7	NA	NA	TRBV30	TGTGCCTGGAGTGTACAGATAACCTACGAGCAGTACTTC	CAWSVQITYEQYF
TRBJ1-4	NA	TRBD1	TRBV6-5	TGTGCCACCAGGCGGACAGGGGCCGTAGGGGAAAAACTGTTTTTT	CATRRTGAVGEKLFF
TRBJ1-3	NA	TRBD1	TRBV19	TGTGCCAGTAGTATCGCTAGGGGGCTCCTTGGAAACACCATATATTTT	CASSIARGLLGNTIYF
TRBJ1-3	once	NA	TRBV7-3	TGTGCCAGCAGCTTCACAGGGCCTGGAAACACCATATATTTT	CASSFTGPGNTIYF
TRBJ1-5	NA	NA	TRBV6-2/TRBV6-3	TGTGCCAGCAGTTACGACCCTATGCGGAGCAATCAGCCCCAGCATTTT	CASSYDPMRSNQPQHF
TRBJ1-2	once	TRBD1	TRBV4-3	TGCGCCAGCAGCCAAGAAGGGACAGGGTTCGGTCCTGGCTACACCTTC	CASSQEGTGFGPGYTF
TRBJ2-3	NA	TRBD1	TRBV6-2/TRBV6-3	TGTGCCAGCAGTTCCCTCTTGGTCAGGGGGCGCGGGGATACGCAGTATTTT	CASSSLLVRGRGDTQYF
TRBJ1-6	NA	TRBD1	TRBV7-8	TGTGCCAGCAGCCCTGGGACAGGGCATTATAATTCACCCCTCCACTTT	CASSPGTGHYNSPLHF
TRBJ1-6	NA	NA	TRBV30	TGTGCCTGGGAGCAGGGTAATTCACCCCTCCACTTT	CAWEQGNSPLHF